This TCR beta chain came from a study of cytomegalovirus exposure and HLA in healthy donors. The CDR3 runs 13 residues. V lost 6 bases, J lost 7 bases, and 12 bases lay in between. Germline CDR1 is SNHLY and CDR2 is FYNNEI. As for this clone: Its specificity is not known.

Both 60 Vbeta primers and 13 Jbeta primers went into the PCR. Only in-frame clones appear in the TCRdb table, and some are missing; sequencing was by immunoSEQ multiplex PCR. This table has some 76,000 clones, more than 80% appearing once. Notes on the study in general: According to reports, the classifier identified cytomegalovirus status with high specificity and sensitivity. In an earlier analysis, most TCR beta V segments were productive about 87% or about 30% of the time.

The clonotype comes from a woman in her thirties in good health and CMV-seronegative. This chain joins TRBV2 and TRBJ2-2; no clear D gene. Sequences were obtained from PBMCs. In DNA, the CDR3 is TGTGCCAGCAGGAGAGGAGCTGTCGGGGAGCTGTTTTTT. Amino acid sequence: CASRRGAVGELFF.